Below are 26 T cell receptor beta chains sequenced from a single sample in a study of shared clonotypes between healthy human individuals. The method was immunoSEQ multiplex PCR; TCRdb's version includes in-frame clones alone and lacks a portion of them. This sample has approximately 97,000 clones, with about 68% found just once. The sequencing input was memory CD8+ T cells sorted from blood. Subset: CD45RO+ cells pooled with CCR7-negative TemRA cells. These receptors came from a man between 25 and 39 years old in good health.

The CDR3, as DNA: TGCGCCAGCAGCCCCCATGGGACCGCCACAGATACGCAGTATTTT. It is translated as CASSPHGTATDTQYF. The chain joins TRBV5-1 to TRBJ2-3; possibly TRBD1 or TRBD2 for D (5 bases each). Germline CDR1 reads SGHRS; CDR2 reads YFSETQ. Between the trimmed V and J ends, which lost 4 bases and 2 bases, there was a span of 14 bases. The CDR3 extends over 15 amino acids.

The rearrangement links TRBV30 to TRBJ2-7; 10 bases are shared with TRBD2. Trimming at V came to 3 bases and at J to 4 bases, leaving 6 bases not matched to a gene. CDR1 is GTSNPN, CDR2 SVGIG, per germline (reference sequence). The length of the CDR3 is 14 residues. The CDR3 loop is CAWSPGTSDYEQYF. The CDR3 DNA follows: TGTGCCTGGAGCCCCGGGACTAGCGATTACGAGCAGTACTTC.

The V gene is TRBV28, the J gene TRBJ2-7; tentatively, D is TRBD2 (7 bases). The CDR3 runs 16 residues. Germline V gene lookup returns CDR1 MDHEN and CDR2 SYDVKM. Trimming shortened V by 2 bases and J by 1 base, and 15 bases separated the two germline ends. The CDR3 here is CASSLRGGLLSYEQYF. The DNA for the CDR3 is TGTGCCAGCAGTTTAAGGGGGGGGCTCTTATCCTACGAGCAGTACTTC.

Concerning this clone: An end of the junction differs from the germline gene, which may be a read error. The chain links TRBV11-2 to TRBJ2-7; D unresolved. CDR1 is SGHAT and CDR2 is FQNNGV in the germline V gene. The CDR3 contains 15 residues. Here the CDR3 DNA reads TGTGCCAGCAGCTTAGCTGCAACCCTCGGATGGTTTTCAGAATTC. Amino acids: CASSLAATLGWFSEF.

This clone has only one observation. This chain links TRBV11-2 with TRBJ1-2; TRBD1 might be the D (6 bases). Deletions cut 1 base from V and 5 bases from J, with 14 bases between. From germline, CDR1 is SGHAT and CDR2 FQNNGV. The CDR3 covers 15 residues. This CDR3 is CASSLGDTGAYGYTF. CDR3 DNA sequence: TGTGCCAGCAGCTTAGGGGACACTGGGGCATATGGCTACACCTTC. Using reference TRBV11-2 and TRBJ1-2 for the parts outside the CDR3, the full variable domain is EAGVAQSPRYKIIEKRQSVAFWCNPISGHATLYWYQQILGQGPKLLIQFQNNGVVDDSQLPKDRFSAERLKGVDSTLKIQPAKLEDSAVYLCASSLGDTGAYGYTFGSGTRLTVV.

This clone came up a few times. The CDR3: CASNGPLTDTQYF. The DNA for the CDR3 is TGCGCCAGCAATGGTCCCCTCACAGATACGCAGTATTTT. V is TRBV10-2 and J is TRBJ2-3; D is uncertain. In germline, CDR1 is WSHSY, CDR2 SAAADI. This CDR3 is 13 amino acids long. V lost 7 bases and J 2 bases, leaving 10 bases between the germline ends.

The chain is built from TRBV30 and TRBJ1-1, with D perhaps TRBD1 (5 bases). The CDR3 sequence is 14 residues long. Germline V CDR1 and CDR2: GTSNPN, SVGIG (reference sequence). With 3 bases removed from V and 0 bases from J, the gap between germline ends came to 11 bases. CDR3 in DNA: TGTGCCTGGAGGGGGACGGTCATGAACACTGAAGCTTTCTTT. Its translation: CAWRGTVMNTEAFF.

The V gene is TRBV4-1, the J gene TRBJ2-7; D is tentatively TRBD1 or TRBD2 (7 bases each). This CDR3 contains 17 residues. Trimming removed 1 base at V and 3 bases at J, with 19 bases between. The germline V gene encodes CDR1 MGHRA and CDR2 YSYEKL. DNA of the CDR3: TGCGCCAGCAGCCAAGCTCAAGGGGGGGACAGTTACTACGAGCAGTACTTC. It yields the protein CASSQAQGGDSYYEQYF.

The chain uses TRBV4-1 and TRBJ2-2; no definite D call. In germline, CDR1 is MGHRA, CDR2 YSYEKL. The germline V and J ends were trimmed by 6 bases and 1 base, with 9 bases remaining between them. CDR3 length equals 14 residues. CDR3 sequence reads: CASSSQMNTGELFF. Written as DNA, the CDR3 is TGCGCCAGCAGTTCACAGATGAACACCGGGGAGCTGTTTTTT.

The chain carries TRBV28 and TRBJ2-1, with 14 bases lining up with TRBD2. Trimming cost V 3 bases and J 9 bases; bases outside gene matches: 13. Per germline, CDR1 MDHEN and CDR2 SYDVKM. This CDR3 has 18 amino acids. This chain's CDR3 is CASSLKPGLAGVFPEQFF. Here the CDR3 DNA reads TGTGCCAGCAGTTTGAAGCCGGGACTAGCGGGAGTCTTTCCTGAGCAGTTCTTC.

The chain couples TRBV7-9 to TRBJ2-5, with D perhaps being TRBD1 or TRBD2 (5 bases each). The germline CDR1 and CDR2 sequences are SEHNR and FQNEAQ (reference sequence). The germline V and J ends were trimmed by 5 bases and 4 bases, with 17 bases remaining between them. The CDR3 covers 15 residues. This CDR3 is CASSELQGESETQYF. Here the CDR3 DNA reads TGTGCCAGCAGCGAGTTGCAGGGAGAATCAGAGACCCAGTACTTC.

This clone occurred a few times. This chain connects TRBV6-1 to TRBJ2-1, with D perhaps given as TRBD1 or TRBD2 (6 bases each). The CDR3 has 14 amino acids. Trimming pared 5 bases from V and 6 bases from J, leaving 14 bases between. Germline CDR1 reads MNHNS; CDR2 reads SASEGT. DNA of the CDR3: TGTGCCAGCAGTCGAGGGGGACTCCCCAATGAGCAGTTCTTC. It is translated as CASSRGGLPNEQFF.

This clone appeared once. The chain couples TRBV25-1 to TRBJ1-1, with 10 bases matching TRBD1. The ends lost 1 base at V and 5 bases at J; junction bases unmatched: 4. The CDR3 loop spans 15 amino acids. Germline CDR1 and CDR2: MGHDK and SYGVNS. Here the CDR3 DNA reads TGTGCCAGCAGTGAATGGGAGGACAGGGGGACTGAAGCTTTCTTT. It encodes CASSEWEDRGTEAFF.

V gene TRBV18 combines with J gene TRBJ2-4, with D hard to call. The germline V and J ends were trimmed by 5 bases and 13 bases, with 15 bases remaining between them. Per the germline V gene, CDR1 is KGHSH and CDR2 is LQKENI. This CDR3 spans 12 amino acids. The CDR3 sequence: CASSDSVGLQYF. The CDR3 DNA sequence: TGTGCCAGCTCAGATTCGGTGGGTTTACAGTACTTC.

This sequence joins TRBV13 and TRBJ2-7; a possible D gene is TRBD1 (7 bases). Per the germline V gene, CDR1 is PRHDT and CDR2 is FYEKMQ (reference sequence). The length of the CDR3 is 15 residues. Between the trimmed V and J ends, which lost 1 base and 7 bases, there was a span of 17 bases. The CDR3 sequence: CASSLAGPQGGEQYF. DNA of the CDR3: TGTGCCAGCAGCTTAGCGGGCCCCCAGGGGGGTGAGCAGTACTTC.

This chain uses TRBV18 with TRBJ1-2; TRBD1 aligns across 8 bases. In germline, CDR1 is KGHSH, CDR2 LQKENI. This CDR3 is built from 13 residues. V trimming: 6 bases; J trimming: 4 bases; junction bases outside the gene matches: 4. CDR3 amino acids: CASSQGTGYGYTF. The CDR3 region has the DNA TGTGCCAGCTCTCAAGGGACAGGCTATGGCTACACCTTC.

The chain is built from TRBV2 and TRBJ2-1; the match to TRBD2 covers 15 bases. V shed 5 bases, J shed 9 bases, and the junction held 5 bases outside the gene matches. CDR3 size: 15 residues. Germline V gene data show CDR1 as SNHLY and CDR2 as FYNNEI. The CDR3 DNA reads TGTGCCAGCAGTCCCCGGACTAGCGGGAGGGGTGAGCAGTTCTTC. Protein: CASSPRTSGRGEQFF.

The sample holds many counts of this clone. J is TRBJ2-7 and V is TRBV11-2; weak D call: TRBD2 (5 bases). Trimming shortened V by 4 bases and J by 3 bases, and 10 bases separated the two germline ends. The CDR3 totals 13 residues. Looked up from germline, CDR1 is SGHAT and CDR2 is FQNNGV. CDR3: CASSWTGSYEQYF. CDR3 nucleotide sequence: TGTGCCAGCAGCTGGACGGGAAGCTACGAGCAGTACTTC. Complete variable domain (other parts from reference TRBV11-2 and TRBJ2-7): EAGVAQSPRYKIIEKRQSVAFWCNPISGHATLYWYQQILGQGPKLLIQFQNNGVVDDSQLPKDRFSAERLKGVDSTLKIQPAKLEDSAVYLCASSWTGSYEQYFGPGTRLTVT.

The rearrangement uses TRBV5-4 and TRBJ2-2, with D possibly being TRBD1 or TRBD2 (5 bases each). Germline CDR1 is SGHNT and CDR2 is YYREEE (reference sequence). V was pared by 4 bases and J by 0 bases, with 22 bases between. The CDR3 runs to 19 residues. For the CDR3, the DNA is TGTGCCAGCAGCCCTTTTAGGCAGGGACCCCTCGCGAACACCGGGGAGCTGTTTTTT. It specifies CASSPFRQGPLANTGELFF.

V and J are TRBV11-2 and TRBJ2-2; a weak D match, TRBD1 (5 bases). The germline V and J ends were trimmed by 4 bases and 6 bases, with 6 bases remaining between them. Germline V CDR1 and CDR2: SGHAT, FQNNGV. The CDR3 sequence is 12 residues long. Here the CDR3 DNA reads TGTGCCAGCAGCTCCAGGGCCGGGGAGCTGTTTTTT. Its translation is CASSSRAGELFF.

The chain recombines TRBV5-3 with TRBJ2-5; D is tentatively TRBD1 or TRBD2 (5 bases each). TRBV5-3 is noted as an ORF with a role that remains uncertain. The CDR3 is made up of 16 amino acids. With 0 bases removed from V and 9 bases from J, the gap between germline ends came to 21 bases. The DNA of the CDR3 is TGTGCCAGAAGCTTGGCCCTCCAGACTACCCGCAGGGCCCAGTACTTC. Its protein is CARSLALQTTRRAQYF.

This chain joins TRBV9 and TRBJ2-3, with a weak D call TRBD2 (6 bases). V dropped 0 bases and J dropped 5 bases, with 13 bases sitting between them. The germline V gene has CDR1 SGDLS and CDR2 YYNGEE. CDR3 length: 15 residues. CDR3 sequence (DNA): TGTGCCAGCAGCGTAGGGGACCTCGGGGGAGATACGCAGTATTTT. Translated: CASSVGDLGGDTQYF.

The chain joins TRBV11-1 to TRBJ2-1; the match to TRBD2 covers 10 bases. CDR1 SGHAT and CDR2 FQDESV come from the germline V gene (reference sequence). The CDR3 loop spans 19 amino acids. V dropped 5 bases and J dropped 0; count of bases not matched to a gene: 13. The CDR3 sequence: CASSPYPRTSGSSYNEQFF. DNA for the CDR3: TGTGCCAGCAGCCCTTACCCAAGGACTAGCGGCAGCTCCTACAATGAGCAGTTCTTC.

In its sample, this clone was seen once. The V and J genes are TRBV18 and TRBJ2-1, with a weak D call TRBD2 (6 bases). Germline values: CDR1 KGHSH, CDR2 LQKENI. The ends were cut back, 3 bases at V and 3 bases at J, with 6 bases in the middle. The CDR3 has 13 amino acids. CDR3 region: CASSPGSYNEQFF. The CDR3 region has the DNA TGTGCCAGCTCACCCGGGAGCTACAATGAGCAGTTCTTC.

The CDR3 DNA reads TGCGCCAGCAGCTTCGGTACCCCCGCATACGAGCAGTACTTC. It codes for CASSFGTPAYEQYF. The V call is TRBV5-1, the J call TRBJ2-7; D uncertain. CDR1 is SGHRS and CDR2 is YFSETQ in the germline V gene. The CDR3 totals 14 residues. Trimming took 2 bases from V and 4 from J, leaving 13 bases between them.

This clone appeared a few times. Other DNA sequences of this sample code for an identical CDR3. The V call is TRBV6-4, the J call TRBJ2-1; 8 nucleotides agree with TRBD2. The V gene end was trimmed by 3 bases and the J gene end by 1 base; junction bases not matched to a gene: 2. CDR1 is MRHNA and CDR2 is SNTAGT in the germline V gene. The CDR3 has 15 amino acids. The CDR3 region has the DNA TGTGCCAGCAGTGAGGCTAGCGGGTCCTACAATGAGCAGTTCTTC. Translation: CASSEASGSYNEQFF.